The 20 T cell receptor beta chains in this list originate from one sample, sequenced in a study of tumor and adjacent non-tumor tissue in lung cancer. The template was RNA from unsorted bulk tissue. A modified ARM-PCR protocol with three rounds of nested PCR amplified TCRbeta. TCRdb recomputed calls from the multiplex PCR reads with MiXCR, one row per CDR3 protein. The sample carries 120,000 to 150,000 distinct CDR3 sequences, approximately 72% recorded once. Material for sequencing was lung tumor tissue. Source of these receptors: a man in his 60s with small cell lung cancer.

With regard to this clonotype: An end of the junction differs from the germline gene, which may be a read error. The chain couples TRBV5-5 to TRBJ2-1; TRBD2 aligns across 15 bases. Germline V gene sequence: CDR1 SGHKS, CDR2 YYEKEE (reference sequence). The CDR3 extends over 15 amino acids. The CDR3 sequence: CACSWGLAGGNEQFF. CDR3 DNA: TGTGCCTGCAGCTGGGGACTAGCGGGAGGCAATGAGCAGTTCTTC.

Only one count was recorded for this clonotype. The rearrangement links TRBV12-3 or TRBV12-4 to TRBJ2-3, with D perhaps TRBD1 or TRBD2 (5 bases each). The CDR3 is 16 amino acids. CDR3 sequence reads: CISTTRTSGSTDTQYF. The CDR3, as DNA: TGTATCAGCACTACGAGGACAAGCGGAAGCACAGATACGCAGTATTTT.

Regarding this clonotype: Because it lacks the conserved phenylalanine or tryptophan at the end, this CDR3 is likely a read error. The rearrangement uses TRBV6-1 and TRBJ2-4; D call uncertain. The germline gives CDR1 MNHNS, CDR2 SASEGT. Trimming left V 4 bases short and J 5 bases short, with 9 bases between. The CDR3 contains 13 residues. Here the CDR3 DNA reads TGTGCCAGCAGTGTGAGAGTTGAAAACATTCAGTACTTA. Residues: CASSVRVENIQYL.

This clonotype was counted once. At one end, the junction sequence differs from germline, possibly due to a read error. The genes are TRBV20-1 and TRBJ2-3; D remains unclear. CDR1 is DFQATT and CDR2 is SNEGSKA in the germline V gene (reference sequence). The CDR3 is 13 amino acids. Here the CDR3 DNA reads TGCATTGCTCACCCCGATGGCCCAGATACGCAGTATTTT. Translating it yields CIAHPDGPDTQYF.

The V call is TRBV10-3, the J call TRBJ2-7; a possible D gene is TRBD2 (5 bases). Germline V lookup: CDR1 ENHRY, CDR2 SYGVKD. The CDR3 has 15 amino acids. The V gene lost 11 bases and the J gene lost 1 base, with 21 bases spanning the gap. CDR3 residues: CAPIIPSRSSYEQYV. CDR3 DNA: TGTGCCCCTATAATCCCTAGCAGGAGTTCCTACGAGCAGTACGTC.

This clonotype was seen a single time. This clone may be a read error of a much larger clone one base away. The CDR3 does not close with the conserved phenylalanine or tryptophan, likely indicating a read error. J is TRBJ2-5 and V is TRBV20-1; 8 bases map to TRBD1. The V gene's germline CDR1 is DFQATT and CDR2 SNEGSKA (reference sequence). This CDR3 has 14 amino acids. Unmatched junction bases numbered 8, after V lost 4 bases and J lost 4 bases. The CDR3: CSANRQGIRETQYL. CDR3 bases: TGCAGTGCTAACCGACAGGGGATAAGAGAGACCCAGTACTTA.

In regard to this clonotype: One end of the junction varies from germline; a read error may be responsible. V usage is TRBV11-2 and J usage is TRBJ1-1; maybe TRBD1 (6 bases). The CDR3 contains 15 residues. The germline CDR1 and CDR2 sequences are SGHAT and FQNNGV. The CDR3 sequence is CASSLAGQWNTEALF. The DNA for the CDR3 is TGTGCCAGCAGCTTAGCCGGACAGTGGAACACTGAAGCTCTCTTT.

Turning to this clonotype: A junction end diverges from the germline sequence, so it may reflect a read error. The rearrangement joins TRBV20-1 to TRBJ1-1; D remains unclear. The CDR3 covers 12 residues. Germline values: CDR1 DFQATT, CDR2 SNEGSKA (reference sequence). The CDR3 region is CSTIEGGTETFF. CDR3 DNA sequence: TGCAGTACTATAGAGGGAGGCACTGAAACTTTCTTT.

In the case of this clonotype: Relative to the germline gene, one junction end is altered; a read error may explain this. CDR3 loop: CVSSLGGARETHYF. The CDR3 DNA reads TGTGTCAGCAGCTTAGGAGGGGCACGAGAGACCCATTACTTC. The J gene is TRBJ2-5, the V gene TRBV11-3; the D gene is possibly TRBD2 (6 bases). CDR1 is SGHNT and CDR2 is YENEEA in the germline V gene. There are 14 residues in the CDR3.

This clonotype came up once. It may be a read error: a sequence one base away is much more abundant. V gene TRBV6-2 or TRBV6-3 combines with J gene TRBJ2-2; D is possibly TRBD2 (5 bases). Trimming stripped 6 bases from V and 3 bases from J, with 11 bases between. The CDR3 length is 14 residues. Per germline, CDR1 MNHEY and CDR2 SVGEGT. As DNA, the CDR3 is TGTGCCAGCAGAAGACTAATGGACACCGGGGAGCTGTTTTTT. Encoded protein: CASRRLMDTGELFF.

On this clonotype: Lacking the conserved final phenylalanine or tryptophan, this CDR3 likely reflects a read error. The CDR3 DNA follows: TGCACCAGCAGCCAGACCATACAGAGTAATGAGCAGTTCTCC. Its translation: CTSSQTIQSNEQFS. The chain carries TRBV4-1 and TRBJ2-1, with D unresolved. Germline values: CDR1 MGHRA, CDR2 YSYEKL. CDR3 length: 14 residues.

Remarks on this clonotype: A single base separates this from a much larger clone, so it may be a read error. The chain couples TRBV10-3 to TRBJ1-2; tentatively, D is TRBD1 (5 bases). The CDR3 contains 15 residues. The germline V gene encodes CDR1 ENHRY and CDR2 SYGVKD. V was clipped by 6 bases and J by 0 bases, with 14 bases between them. The CDR3 loop is CAIRQDQDSNYGYTF. For the CDR3, the DNA is TGTGCCATCAGACAGGACCAAGACTCTAACTATGGCTACACCTTC.

By share, this clonotype counts as large. The rearrangement joins TRBV4-1 to TRBJ2-7; a possible D gene is TRBD1 (5 bases). This CDR3 has 14 amino acids. V was clipped by 0 bases and J by 3 bases, with 9 bases between them. Per the germline V gene, CDR1 is MGHRA and CDR2 is YSYEKL. Here the CDR3 reads CASSQERQSYEQYF. For the CDR3, the DNA is TGCGCCAGCAGCCAAGAGCGACAGAGCTACGAGCAGTACTTC.

Points on this clonotype: The junction and the germline gene differ at one end; a read error may be behind it. J is TRBJ2-1 and V is TRBV11-1; D is possibly TRBD1 or TRBD2 (6 bases each). The CDR3 spans 15 residues. Germline loops: CDR1 SGHAT, CDR2 FQDESV (reference sequence). The CDR3 spells CSSSLGQMFGGEQFF. The DNA for the CDR3 is TGTTCCAGCAGCTTAGGACAGATGTTCGGGGGTGAGCAGTTCTTC.

The chain carries TRBV6-5 and TRBJ1-2; the D is unclear. Germline CDR1 MNHEY, CDR2 SVGAGI. The CDR3 runs 14 residues. V lost 2 bases to trimming and J lost 3 bases, with 10 bases between them. CDR3 in DNA: TGTGCCAGCAGTTACGATTGTACAGACTATGGCTACACCTTC. It encodes CASSYDCTDYGYTF.

On this clonotype: A read error may produce the germline difference seen at one junction end. This sequence joins TRBV20-1 and TRBJ1-1; tentative D call: TRBD1 (5 bases). The CDR3 is 13 residues long. Germline V gene data show CDR1 as DFQATT and CDR2 as SNEGSKA (reference sequence). The CDR3 here is CSGRTSGRAEAFF. The DNA of the CDR3 is TGCAGTGGTAGAACCTCAGGGAGGGCTGAAGCTTTCTTT.

This clonotype was found a few times. This likely comes from a read error, as the CDR3 has no conserved phenylalanine or tryptophan at its end. The chain carries TRBV29-1 and TRBJ2-1; D possibly corresponds to TRBD2 (5 bases). The germline V gene has CDR1 SQVTM and CDR2 ANQGSEA. The CDR3 extends over 10 amino acids. CDR3: CSAASGEQFL. In DNA, the CDR3 is TGTAGCGCCGCGTCGGGAGAGCAGTTCTTA.

Relative to its sample, this clonotype is medium-sized (0.01 to 0.1%). This rearrangement joins TRBV20-1 to TRBJ2-1, with unresolved D. V lost 3 bases, J lost 7 bases, and 10 bases lay in between. The length of the CDR3 is 12 residues. CDR1 is DFQATT and CDR2 is SNEGSKA in the germline V gene (reference sequence). The CDR3 protein is CSARPPNNEQFF. CDR3 coding DNA: TGCAGTGCTAGGCCCCCAAATAATGAGCAGTTCTTC.

As for this clonotype: One junction end does not reproduce the germline sequence, and a read error may be involved. The chain uses TRBV18 and TRBJ2-7; 9 bases fit TRBD1. In germline, CDR1 is KGHSH, CDR2 LQKENI. This CDR3 is built from 14 residues. The DNA for the CDR3 is TGTGACAGCTCACAAACATACGTACAGGGGGCGTTTGAATTC. Protein: CDSSQTYVQGAFEF.

A remark on this clonotype: A read error is likely, as this CDR3 ends without the conserved phenylalanine or tryptophan. The DNA is left out, because the CDR3 cannot be placed on it with certainty; the CDR3 is given as TCRdb lists it. The V and J genes are TRBV11-3 and TRBJ1-6; TRBD1, the table's D call, was not compared with the DNA. The CDR3 has 20 residues if both end residues are counted. Germline loops: CDR1 SGHNT, CDR2 YENEEA. The CDR3: CASSQQRDRVSTRTNSPLHL.